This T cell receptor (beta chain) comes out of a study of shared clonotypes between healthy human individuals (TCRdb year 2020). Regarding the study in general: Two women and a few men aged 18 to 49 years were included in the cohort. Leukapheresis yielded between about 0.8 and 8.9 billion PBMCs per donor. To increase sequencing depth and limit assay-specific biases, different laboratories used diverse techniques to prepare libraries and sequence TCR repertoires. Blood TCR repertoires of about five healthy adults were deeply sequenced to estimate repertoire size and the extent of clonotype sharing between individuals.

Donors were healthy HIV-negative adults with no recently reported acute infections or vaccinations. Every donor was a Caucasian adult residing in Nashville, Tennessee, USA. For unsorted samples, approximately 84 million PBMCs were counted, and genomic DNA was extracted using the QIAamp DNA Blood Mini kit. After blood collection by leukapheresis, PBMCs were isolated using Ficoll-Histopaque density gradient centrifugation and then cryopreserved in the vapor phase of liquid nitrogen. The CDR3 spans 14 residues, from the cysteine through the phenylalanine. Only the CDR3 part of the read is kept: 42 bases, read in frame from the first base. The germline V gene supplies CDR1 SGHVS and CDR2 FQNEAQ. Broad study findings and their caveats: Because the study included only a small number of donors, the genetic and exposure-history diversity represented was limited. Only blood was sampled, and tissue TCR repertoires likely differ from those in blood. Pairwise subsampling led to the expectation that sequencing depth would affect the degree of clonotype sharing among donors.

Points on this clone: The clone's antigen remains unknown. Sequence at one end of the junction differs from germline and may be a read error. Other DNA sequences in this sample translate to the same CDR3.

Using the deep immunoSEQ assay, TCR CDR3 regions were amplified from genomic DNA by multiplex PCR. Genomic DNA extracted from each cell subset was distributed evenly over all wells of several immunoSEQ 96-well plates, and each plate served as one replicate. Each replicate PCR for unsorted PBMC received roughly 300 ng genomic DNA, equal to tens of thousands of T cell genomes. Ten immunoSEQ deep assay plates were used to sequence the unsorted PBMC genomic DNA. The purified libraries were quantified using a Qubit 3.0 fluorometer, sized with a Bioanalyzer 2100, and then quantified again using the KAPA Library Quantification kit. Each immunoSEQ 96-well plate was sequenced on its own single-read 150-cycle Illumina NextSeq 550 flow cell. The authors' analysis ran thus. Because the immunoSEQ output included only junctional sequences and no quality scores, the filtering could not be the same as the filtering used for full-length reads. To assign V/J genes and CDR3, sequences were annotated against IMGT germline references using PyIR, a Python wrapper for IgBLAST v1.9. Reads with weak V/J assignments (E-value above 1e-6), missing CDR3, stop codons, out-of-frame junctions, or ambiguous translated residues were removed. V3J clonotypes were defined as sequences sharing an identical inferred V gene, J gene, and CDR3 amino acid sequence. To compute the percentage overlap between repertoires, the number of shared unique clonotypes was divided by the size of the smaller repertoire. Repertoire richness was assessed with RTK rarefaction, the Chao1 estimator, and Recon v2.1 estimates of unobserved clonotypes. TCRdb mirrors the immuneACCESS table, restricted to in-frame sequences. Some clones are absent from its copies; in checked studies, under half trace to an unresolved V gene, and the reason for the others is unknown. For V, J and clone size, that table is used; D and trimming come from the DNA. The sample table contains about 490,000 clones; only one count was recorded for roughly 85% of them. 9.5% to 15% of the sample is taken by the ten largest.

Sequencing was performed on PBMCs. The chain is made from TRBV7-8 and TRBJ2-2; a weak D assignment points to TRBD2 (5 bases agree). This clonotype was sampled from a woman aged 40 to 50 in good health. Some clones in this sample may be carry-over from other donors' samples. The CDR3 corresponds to CASSLEQTIGELFF. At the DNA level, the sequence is TGTGCCAGCAGCTTAGAGCAGACGATCGGGGAGCTATTTTTT.